This T cell receptor (beta chain) comes out of a study of T cells after posttransplantation cyclophosphamide. Regarding the study as a whole: Later blood repertoires were often dominated by clones from the donor CD8+ memory compartment. Recipient CMV seropositivity and CMV reactivation strongly tracked TRB clonality. Blood and skin or GI T cell repertoires showed limited TRB overlap.

The V gene's germline CDR1 is SGHNT and CDR2 YYREEE (reference sequence). V dropped 5 bases and J dropped 4; count of bases not matched to a gene: 3. This CDR3 has 13 amino acids. The related graft donor's blood sample was taken on the day of bone marrow donation. Profiling relied on immunoSEQ multiplex PCR, and the TCRdb table lists in-frame clones only, not all of them. The sample lists tens of thousands of clones, about 90% occurring once. In regard to this clone: The antigen is undetermined.

This receptor was identified in a woman between 45 and 60 years old in good health and a related stem cell transplant donor. Material for sequencing was PBMCs. This chain joins TRBV5-4 and TRBJ1-1, with 9 bases identical to TRBD1. The CDR3 sequence is CASSSTGGTEAFF. The CDR3 DNA reads TGTGCCAGCAGTTCGACAGGGGGCACTGAAGCTTTCTTT.